This T cell receptor beta chain was sequenced in a study of blood T cell repertoires in COVID-19. As for the study in general: COVID-19 samples from acute and convalescent phases originated in the United States, Italy and Spain.

Germline CDR1 and CDR2: SGHTA and FQGNSA. Trimming at V came to 1 base and at J to 7 bases, leaving 4 bases not matched to a gene. This CDR3 is 15 amino acids long. Per the authors' pipeline: Amplification of reference gene primers was used by the study to estimate nucleated cell counts. This table comes from immunoSEQ multiplex PCR, and its TCRdb copy is limited to in-frame clones, with some not included. V, J and clone size were drawn from that table, and D and trimming were deduced from the DNA. The sample lists 130,000 to 150,000 clones, around 85% occurring once. The chain recombines TRBV7-2 with TRBJ1-4; 9 bases agree with TRBD1. This sequence originates from a man in his forties or fifties who had recovered from COVID-19. Sequenced material: PBMCs or T cells enriched from blood (not recorded which). CDR3 sequence (DNA): TGTGCCAGCAGCTTAGACAGGGGGCCAGGTGAAAAACTGTTTTTT. The encoded protein is CASSLDRGPGEKLFF.